This TCR beta chain was retrieved from a study of metastatic and nonmetastatic thyroid tumors. The CDR3 has 15 residues. Germline V gives CDR1 SGHRS, CDR2 YFSETQ. V lost 0 bases and J 0 bases, leaving 9 bases between the germline ends. All patients were treatment-naive before thyroid surgery. MiXCR was used by TCRdb to re-call the PCR reads. The table includes tens of thousands of clones, around a fifth detected once. The rearrangement links TRBV5-1 to TRBJ1-1; D remains ambiguous. Sequencing was done on a sample of blood. The TCR originated in a male donor with papillary thyroid cancer or a benign thyroid nodule (not recorded which). Some clones in this sample may be carry-over from other donors' samples. CDR3: CASSLAVPVNTEAFF. The CDR3 DNA reads as TGCGCCAGCAGCTTGGCCGTTCCCGTGAACACTGAAGCTTTCTTT.